These 19 T cell receptor beta chains were sequenced from one sample in a study of response to subunit inactivated influenza vaccine. TCRdb itself ran the RT-PCR reads through MiXCR, one entry per CDR3 protein. The profile shows hundreds of thousands of distinct CDR3 sequences, 25% of them singletons. Sequences were derived from CD4+ T cells sorted from PBMCs, sampled around 5 days after vaccination. These receptors came from a man over 45 who received an inactivated influenza vaccine.

This chain joins TRBV6-5 and TRBJ1-5; D not resolved. Trimming removed 4 bases from V and 0 bases from J, with 10 bases in between. The CDR3 totals 15 residues. Germline V gives CDR1 MNHEY, CDR2 SVGAGI. This chain's CDR3 is CASSLTVYSNQPQHF. The CDR3 DNA reads TGTGCCAGCAGTTTAACAGTTTATAGCAATCAGCCCCAGCATTTT.

This chain uses TRBV7-2 with TRBJ2-3; D gene unclear. V was shortened by 2 bases and J by 4 bases, with 13 bases between the two germline ends. Germline V gene lookup returns CDR1 SGHTA and CDR2 FQGNSA. The CDR3 runs 15 residues. This CDR3 reads CASSLQAQWADTQYF. The CDR3 DNA reads TGTGCCAGCAGCTTACAGGCGCAGTGGGCAGATACGCAGTATTTT.

This clonotype has just a few counts. The chain couples TRBV14 to TRBJ1-4; possible D gene TRBD1, 5 bases. The germline gives CDR1 SGHDN, CDR2 FVKESK. With 6 bases removed from V and 5 bases from J, the gap between germline ends came to 10 bases. The CDR3 loop spans 13 amino acids. The CDR3 DNA follows: TGTGCCAGCAGTTACAACAGGAATGAAAAACTGTTTTTT. Translation gives CASSYNRNEKLFF.

The chain joins TRBV12-3 or TRBV12-4 to TRBJ2-7; 8 nucleotides align to TRBD1. Trimming at V came to 5 bases and at J to 6 bases, leaving 12 bases not matched to a gene. CDR3 length: 15 residues. CDR3: CASSRNRDRRVEQYF. CDR3 nucleotides: TGTGCCAGCAGTCGTAACCGGGACAGGAGGGTCGAGCAGTACTTC.

The V gene is TRBV14, the J gene TRBJ2-5; D call uncertain. The CDR3 length is 20 residues. CDR1 SGHDN and CDR2 FVKESK come from the germline V gene. V was shortened by 3 bases and J by 2 bases, with 28 bases between the two germline ends. This chain's CDR3 is CASSHPDTPRALPAQETQYF. The CDR3 nucleotides read TGTGCCAGCAGCCACCCCGACACGCCTAGGGCCCTACCGGCTCAAGAGACCCAGTACTTC.

This clonotype was observed a handful of times. The CDR3 DNA reads TGTGCCAGCAGCCGGGGGGCGTCCTACAATGAGCAGTTCTTC. Translating it yields CASSRGASYNEQFF. V and J are TRBV6-2 or TRBV6-3 and TRBJ2-1; TRBD2 might be the D (7 bases). The V and J ends lost 6 bases and 1 base respectively, with 10 bases between them. The CDR3 spans 14 residues. The germline gives CDR1 MNHEY, CDR2 SVGEGT.

The chain is built from TRBV6-2 or TRBV6-3 and TRBJ2-7, with D perhaps matching TRBD1 (6 bases). Looked up from germline, CDR1 is MNHEY and CDR2 is SVGEGT. The CDR3 runs to 11 residues. Trimming took off 7 bases at V and 3 bases at J, with 7 bases between the two ends. CDR3: CASIRGYEQYF. CDR3 in DNA: TGTGCCAGCATCAGGGGCTACGAGCAGTACTTC.

On this clonotype itself: This CDR3 is missing its conserved last phenylalanine or tryptophan, likely due to a read error. The J gene is TRBJ1-2, the V gene TRBV29-1; D is perhaps TRBD1 (5 bases). The CDR3 consists of 12 residues. Germline V CDR1 and CDR2: SQVTM, ANQGSEA. V was cut by 0 bases and J by 6 bases, with 8 bases left in between. The CDR3 loop reads CSVEDAGNGYTL. DNA for the CDR3: TGCAGCGTTGAAGATGCAGGGAATGGCTACACCTTG.

This clonotype occurred a few times. This chain joins TRBV5-1 and TRBJ2-1; D is undetermined. The CDR3 extends over 14 amino acids. The V end lost 4 bases, the J end lost 4 bases, and 12 bases lay between the germline ends. Looked up from germline, CDR1 is SGHRS and CDR2 is YFSETQ. CDR3 sequence (DNA): TGCGCCAGCAGCCCTACGGTCCGTTACAATGAGCAGTTCTTC. Protein product: CASSPTVRYNEQFF. Filled out from reference TRBV5-1 and TRBJ2-1, the complete variable domain reads KAGVTQTPRYLIKTRGQQVTLSCSPISGHRSVSWYQQTPGQGLQFLFEYFSETQRNKGNFPGRFSGRQFSNSRSEMNVSTLELGDSALYLCASSPTVRYNEQFFGPGTRLTVL.

This clonotype came up a few times. This chain connects TRBV12-3 or TRBV12-4 to TRBJ2-2; D remains ambiguous. This CDR3 is built from 14 residues. Deletions cut 7 bases from V and 1 base from J, with 10 bases between. CDR3 bases: TGTGCCAGCAACTACCACAAGAACACCGGGGAGCTGTTTTTT. Encoded protein: CASNYHKNTGELFF.

The CDR3 sequence: CASSLLQGAIYEQYF. DNA of the CDR3: TGTGCCAGCAGCCTATTACAGGGGGCAATCTACGAGCAGTACTTC. The chain links TRBV14 to TRBJ2-7, with 9 bases aligning to TRBD1. This CDR3 is built from 15 residues. J was trimmed by 3 bases and V by 4 bases; bases with no gene match: 7. CDR1 and CDR2 (germline): SGHDN, FVKESK.

This clonotype showed up just once. The chain combines TRBV7-8 with TRBJ2-7, with D unclear. CDR3 length equals 12 residues. Germline CDR1 SGHVS, CDR2 FQNEAQ. V lost 1 base, J lost 6 bases, and 7 bases lay in between. CDR3 sequence (DNA): TGTGCCAGCAGCTTAGTTCGCCCCGAGCAGTACTTC. It encodes CASSLVRPEQYF.

This chain links TRBV29-1 with TRBJ2-5; the D gene is possibly TRBD1 (6 bases). The CDR3 sequence is 12 residues long. Germline lookup yields CDR1 SQVTM and CDR2 ANQGSEA. Trimming took 6 bases from V and 4 from J, leaving 12 bases between them. CDR3 in amino acids: CSVETGLETQYF. The CDR3 region has the DNA TGCAGCGTAGAAACAGGGTTAGAGACCCAGTACTTC.

The V and J genes are TRBV7-6 and TRBJ2-5; D perhaps matches TRBD2 (5 bases). The germline CDR1 and CDR2 sequences are SGHVS and FNYEAQ. V was trimmed by 1 base and J by 3 bases, leaving 12 bases between them. The CDR3 is 15 residues long. CDR3 sequence reads: CASSLDGIPEETQYF. The CDR3, as DNA: TGTGCCAGCAGCTTAGACGGGATCCCCGAAGAGACCCAGTACTTC.

The table lists this clonotype with a few counts. J is TRBJ1-1 and V is TRBV5-1; D possibly corresponds to TRBD1 (6 bases). CDR1 SGHRS and CDR2 YFSETQ come from the germline V gene. CDR3 length: 13 amino acids. Trimming took 2 bases from V and 5 from J, leaving 10 bases between them. In DNA form, the CDR3 reads TGCGCCAGCAGCTTCAACAGGGAAACTGAAGCTTTCTTT. This codes for CASSFNRETEAFF.

V gene TRBV12-3 or TRBV12-4 combines with J gene TRBJ2-7; possible D gene TRBD2, 6 bases. Deletions cut 5 bases from V and 6 bases from J, with 14 bases between. The CDR3 runs 13 residues. The CDR3 DNA reads as TGTGCCAGCAGTCTCGGGACTGTTCCCGAGCAGTACTTC. Protein sequence: CASSLGTVPEQYF.

The chain has TRBV10-3 and TRBJ1-1; perhaps TRBD1 as D (5 bases). The CDR3 runs 14 residues. V shed 4 bases and J shed 4 bases, with 13 bases lying between them. The V gene's germline CDR1 is ENHRY and CDR2 SYGVKD. The CDR3 here is CAISGQGPITEAFF. The CDR3 DNA reads TGTGCCATCAGTGGCCAGGGCCCGATCACTGAAGCTTTCTTT.

The rearrangement uses TRBV9 and TRBJ2-5; a possible D gene is TRBD2 (6 bases). The CDR3 length is 14 residues. Trimming took off 0 bases at V and 4 bases at J, with 10 bases between the two ends. Per the germline V gene, CDR1 is SGDLS and CDR2 is YYNGEE. CDR3 in DNA: TGTGCCAGCAGCGTAGCCGGGGGAGGAGAGACCCAGTACTTC. It yields the protein CASSVAGGGETQYF.

Concerning this clonotype itself: One base away lies a much larger clone, so this may be a sequencing read error. The chain carries TRBV5-1 and TRBJ2-2, with a tentative D call TRBD2 (5 bases). The CDR3 length is 15 residues. Germline V lookup: CDR1 SGHRS, CDR2 YFSETQ. The V and J ends lost 4 bases and 1 base respectively, with 11 bases between them. The CDR3 sequence: CASSRDGVNTGELFF. The CDR3 DNA is TGCGCCAGCAGCCGAGACGGGGTGAACACCGGGGAGCTGTTTTTT. Full variable domain (remainder filled in from reference TRBV5-1 and TRBJ2-2): KAGVTQTPRYLIKTRGQQVTLSCSPISGHRSVSWYQQTPGQGLQFLFEYFSETQRNKGNFPGRFSGRQFSNSRSEMNVSTLELGDSALYLCASSRDGVNTGELFFGEGSRLTVL.